The 18 T cell receptor beta chains below all came from one sample that was sequenced in a study of blood T cell repertoires in COVID-19. Assay used: immunoSEQ multiplex PCR; TCRdb lists only in-frame clones, some missing. This repertoire shows 60,000 to 70,000 clones, roughly 90% found once; its top ten account for 1% to 1.5%. Specimen: peripheral blood. These receptors were obtained from a woman aged 55-69 years with acute or convalescent COVID-19.

The V and J genes are TRBV6-6 and TRBJ2-7; 9 nucleotides agree with TRBD1. CDR3 length equals 14 residues. After removal of 6 bases from V and 4 bases from J, the junction contained 7 bases not matched to a gene. The V gene's germline CDR1 is MNHNY and CDR2 SVGAGI (reference sequence). The CDR3 loop is CASRDGQGIYEQYV. The DNA of the CDR3 is TGTGCCAGCAGAGATGGACAGGGGATATACGAGCAGTACGTC.

V gene TRBV7-2 combines with J gene TRBJ2-3; 9 nucleotides align to TRBD2. The germline CDR1 and CDR2 sequences are SGHTA and FQGNSA. There are 15 residues in the CDR3. Trimming cost V 2 bases and J 6 bases; bases outside gene matches: 6. As DNA, the CDR3 is TGTGCCAGCAGCTTACCTAGCGGGAACGTCGATACGCAGTATTTT. Translation: CASSLPSGNVDTQYF.

V usage is TRBV9 and J usage is TRBJ1-5; TRBD1 is a possible D gene (5 bases). Per the germline V gene, CDR1 is SGDLS and CDR2 is YYNGEE. V lost 0 bases to trimming and J lost 6 bases, with 7 bases between them. The CDR3 runs 13 residues. CDR3 bases: TGTGCCAGCAGCGTAGAGGGGTTTCAGCCCCAGCATTTT. Translation: CASSVEGFQPQHF.

The chain employs TRBV6-5 and TRBJ1-2, with D perhaps TRBD1 (6 bases). The germline V gene has CDR1 MNHEY and CDR2 SVGAGI. V was clipped by 2 bases and J by 2 bases, with 12 bases between them. The CDR3 has 15 residues. CDR3 in DNA: TGTGCCAGCAGTTACAGCAGGGGATGGAACTATGGCTACACCTTC. Translating it yields CASSYSRGWNYGYTF.

The rearrangement joins TRBV2 to TRBJ2-1; D gene uncertain. The CDR3 totals 13 residues. The ends were cut back, 3 bases at V and 9 bases at J, with 12 bases in the middle. Looked up from germline, CDR1 is SNHLY and CDR2 is FYNNEI. The CDR3 region has the DNA TGTGCCAGCAGTGATCTGGGCGTGGTTGAGCAGTTCTTC. Encoded protein: CASSDLGVVEQFF.

The chain employs TRBV6-6 and TRBJ2-3; 7 nucleotides agree with TRBD2. The CDR3 length is 14 residues. From germline, CDR1 is MNHNY and CDR2 SVGAGI (reference sequence). The trim removed 8 bases at V and 5 bases at J, leaving 10 bases unmatched. The CDR3 DNA reads as TGTGCCAGCGGGGGAGGGGCCTCTCAAGATACGCAGTATTTT. Amino acid sequence: CASGGGASQDTQYF.

This chain uses TRBV14 with TRBJ2-1; 12 nucleotides align to TRBD2. Trimming removed 6 bases from V and 4 bases from J; junction bases left unmatched: 13. The CDR3 sequence is 18 residues long. The germline V gene has CDR1 SGHDN and CDR2 FVKESK. The DNA of the CDR3 is TGTGCCAGCAGTCAGGGGCTAGCGGGAGGGCTTCATTACAATGAGCAGTTCTTC. Its protein is CASSQGLAGGLHYNEQFF.

This chain joins TRBV5-1 and TRBJ2-5; a weak D match, TRBD2 (5 bases). V lost 3 bases to trimming and J lost 4 bases, with 13 bases between them. This CDR3 spans 14 amino acids. CDR1 SGHRS and CDR2 YFSETQ come from the germline V gene. CDR3: CASSYTGIGETQYF. The CDR3 nucleotides are TGCGCCAGCAGCTACACCGGGATAGGAGAGACCCAGTACTTC.

In its sample, this clone was seen once. V usage is TRBV5-1 and J usage is TRBJ1-1; D ambiguous. This CDR3 contains 15 residues. Germline values: CDR1 SGHRS, CDR2 YFSETQ. V was pared by 3 bases and J by 3 bases, with 15 bases between. The CDR3 DNA is TGCGCCAGCAGCTCGGCCTGGGGAGCCTACACTGAAGCTTTCTTT. This encodes CASSSAWGAYTEAFF. The full variable domain, its missing parts supplied by reference TRBV5-1 and TRBJ1-1, is KAGVTQTPRYLIKTRGQQVTLSCSPISGHRSVSWYQQTPGQGLQFLFEYFSETQRNKGNFPGRFSGRQFSNSRSEMNVSTLELGDSALYLCASSSAWGAYTEAFFGQGTRLTVV.

This chain uses TRBV6-1 with TRBJ2-3; 8 bases fit TRBD2. The ends lost 2 bases at V and 0 bases at J; junction bases unmatched: 4. CDR1 MNHNS and CDR2 SASEGT come from the germline V gene. This CDR3 is built from 16 residues. DNA for the CDR3: TGTGCCAGCAGTGAATCGGCGGGGGGAAGCACAGATACGCAGTATTTT. Protein product: CASSESAGGSTDTQYF.

The V gene is TRBV10-3, the J gene TRBJ2-1; the D is unclear. The CDR3 sequence is 13 residues long. In germline, CDR1 is ENHRY, CDR2 SYGVKD. With 6 bases removed from V and 3 bases from J, the gap between germline ends came to 9 bases. The CDR3 sequence is CAISPRVYNEQFF. CDR3 DNA sequence: TGTGCCATCAGCCCTAGAGTCTACAATGAGCAGTTCTTC.

J is TRBJ2-2 and V is TRBV18, with 10 bases matching TRBD1. The CDR3 has 16 amino acids. The V gene's germline CDR1 is KGHSH and CDR2 LQKENI. The V segment lost 6 bases and the J segment 7 bases; nucleotides outside the gene matches: 11. CDR3 nucleotides: TGTGCCAGCTCCCCTGGGGACAGGGGCGGCGTCGGGGAGCTGTTTTTT. This gives the protein CASSPGDRGGVGELFF.

The V call is TRBV2, the J call TRBJ2-7; 8 bases agree with TRBD1. V lost 1 base and J lost 5; bases outside the gene matches: 4. Germline V gives CDR1 SNHLY, CDR2 FYNNEI. The CDR3 is made up of 14 amino acids. The CDR3 loop reads CASSEGDRGHEQYV. CDR3 nucleotide sequence: TGTGCCAGCAGTGAAGGAGACAGGGGTCACGAGCAGTACGTC.

This chain uses TRBV25-1 with TRBJ2-1; 11 bases are a match to TRBD2. This CDR3 is 15 amino acids long. Germline loops: CDR1 MGHDK, CDR2 SYGVNS. Trimming removed 7 bases from V and 2 bases from J; junction bases left unmatched: 4. The DNA of the CDR3 is TGTGCCAGCACCCTAGCGGGGGGACCCTACAATGAGCAGTTCTTC. Its translation: CASTLAGGPYNEQFF.

This rearrangement joins TRBV5-6 to TRBJ1-5; 7 bases align to TRBD1. The CDR3 is made up of 16 amino acids. Germline V lookup: CDR1 SGHDT, CDR2 YYEEEE. Trimming at V came to 4 bases and at J to 5 bases, leaving 12 bases not matched to a gene. Written as DNA, the CDR3 is TGTGCCAGCAGCCCCGACTGGGACAGCATCGATCAGCCCCAGCATTTT. Amino acid sequence: CASSPDWDSIDQPQHF. The complete variable domain, with remaining parts taken from reference TRBV5-6 and TRBJ1-5, reads DAGVTQSPTHLIKTRGQQVTLRCSPKSGHDTVSWYQQALGQGPQFIFQYYEEEERQRGNFPDRFSGHQFPNYSSELNVNALLLGDSALYLCASSPDWDSIDQPQHFGDGTRLSIL.

The J gene is TRBJ2-3, the V gene TRBV5-1; no clear D. Germline assignment: CDR1 SGHRS and CDR2 YFSETQ. V lost 0 bases and J 0 bases, leaving 8 bases between the germline ends. The CDR3 sequence is 15 residues long. Here the CDR3 reads CASSLGPESTDTQYF. The DNA for the CDR3 is TGCGCCAGCAGCTTGGGTCCTGAGAGCACAGATACGCAGTATTTT.

This rearrangement joins TRBV5-6 to TRBJ1-2, with D possibly TRBD1 on 5 matching bases. Germline assignment: CDR1 SGHDT and CDR2 YYEEEE. This CDR3 is 16 amino acids long. V gave up 6 bases and J gave up 4 bases, with 22 bases separating them. The DNA for the CDR3 is TGTGCCAGCACCCGGCGGGGGAGGGAATCGCCCTATGGCTACACCTTC. As protein: CASTRRGRESPYGYTF.

This clone was observed a single time. This chain links TRBV9 with TRBJ2-5, with D possibly TRBD2 on 7 matching bases. Deletions cut 7 bases from V and 2 bases from J, with 18 bases between. Per the germline V gene, CDR1 is SGDLS and CDR2 is YYNGEE. The CDR3 has 15 amino acids. The CDR3 loop is CASGGGGVGQETQYF. The CDR3 DNA reads TGTGCCAGCGGAGGGGGAGGGGTTGGACAAGAGACCCAGTACTTC.